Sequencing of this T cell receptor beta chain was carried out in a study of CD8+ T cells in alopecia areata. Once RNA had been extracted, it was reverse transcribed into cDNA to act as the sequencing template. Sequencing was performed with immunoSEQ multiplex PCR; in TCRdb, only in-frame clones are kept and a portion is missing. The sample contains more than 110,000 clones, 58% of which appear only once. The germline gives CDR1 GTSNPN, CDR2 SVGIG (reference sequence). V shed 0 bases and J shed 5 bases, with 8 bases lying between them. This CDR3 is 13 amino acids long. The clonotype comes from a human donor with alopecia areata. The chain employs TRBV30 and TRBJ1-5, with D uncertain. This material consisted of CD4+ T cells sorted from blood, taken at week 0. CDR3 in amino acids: CAWSVDNDQPQHF. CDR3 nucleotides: TGTGCCTGGAGTGTGGATAACGATCAGCCCCAGCATTTT. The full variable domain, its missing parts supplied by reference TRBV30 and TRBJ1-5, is SQTIHQWPATLVQPVGSPLSLECTVEGTSNPNLYWYRQAAGRGLQLLFYSVGIGQISSEVPQNLSASRPQDRQFILSSKKLLLSDSGFYLCAWSVDNDQPQHFGDGTRLSIL.